The rows below give T cell receptor beta chains drawn from one sample of a study of spatial heterogeneity in lung cancer. TCRdb reanalysed the 5' RACE reads using MiXCR and keeps one entry per CDR3 protein. Among around 4,800 distinct CDR3 sequences listed, about 8.4% were seen once. The sample here was lung tumor tissue, taken at surgery. The origin of the receptors is a male donor with early-stage non-small cell lung cancer. Both conserved end residues are part of each CDR3. The D gene is left open where the match is weak. The size field is filled for only some rows; it gives once, few, many or a size class.

medium-sized	TRBJ2-7	.	TRBV12-3/TRBV12-4	TGTGCCAGCAGTCCCACAGCCTTACTCGTCTACGAGCAGTACTTC	CASSPTALLVYEQYF
.	TRBJ2-5	.	TRBV2	TGTGCCAAGTCTCCCGGAGAGACCCAGTACTTC	CAKSPGETQYF
.	TRBJ2-1	TRBD1	TRBV5-1	TGCGCCAGCAGGTTACAGGGGTCTACGGATGAGCAGTTCTTC	CASRLQGSTDEQFF
many	TRBJ2-7	.	TRBV3-1	TGTGCCAGCAGCCAAGATCGAAGGCAGGGGCTGAACGAGCAGTACTTC	CASSQDRRQGLNEQYF
medium-sized	TRBJ1-4	TRBD1	TRBV2	TGTGTTTCGGGACAGGGTAATGAAAAACTGTTTTTT	CVSGQGNEKLFF
medium-sized	TRBJ2-7	TRBD1	TRBV29-1	TGCAGCGTGAGGGGGCTCCTCTCCTACGAGCAGTACTTC	CSVRGLLSYEQYF
.	TRBJ2-5	.	TRBV11-1	TGTGCCAGCAGCCCGGAGGGCCAAGAGACCCAGTACTTC	CASSPEGQETQYF
many	TRBJ1-5	TRBD1	TRBV4-3	TGCGCCAGCAGCCAGGAACAGGGGATGAATCAGCCCCAGCATTTT	CASSQEQGMNQPQHF
many	TRBJ2-3	.	TRBV11-2	TGTGCCAGCAGCTTATTGTTGACTGAGTTAACCACAGATACGCAGTATTTT	CASSLLLTELTTDTQYF
large	TRBJ2-7	.	TRBV7-6	TGTGCCAGCAGCTTAGGACCAAATTACGAGCAGTACTTC	CASSLGPNYEQYF
many	TRBJ2-2	TRBD2	TRBV7-2	TGTGCCAGCAGCCGAAGAGGGGGACTAGCGGGAGTGAGCACCGGGGAGCTGTTTTTT	CASSRRGGLAGVSTGELFF
once	TRBJ1-2	TRBD1	TRBV28	TGTGCCAGCAGTCCGGGACAGAAAGCTAACTATGGCTACACCTTC	CASSPGQKANYGYTF
many	TRBJ2-7	TRBD2	TRBV14	TGTGCCAGCAGCCCACCGGGACTAGCGCAAGCCTACGAGCAGTACTTC	CASSPPGLAQAYEQYF
many	TRBJ2-7	.	TRBV24-1	TGTGCCACCAGTGATGGGGGGGGGCGCGAGCAGTACTTC	CATSDGGGREQYF
medium-sized	TRBJ2-5	.	TRBV15	TGTGCCACCAGTGATGTCGGGGGAGAGACCCAGTACTTC	CATSDVGGETQYF
medium-sized	TRBJ1-5	TRBD1	TRBV27	TGTGCCAGCAGTCCCAGATTGGGACAGCGTAATCAGCCCCAGCATTTT	CASSPRLGQRNQPQHF
many	TRBJ1-1	.	TRBV18	TGTGCCAGCTCACCCCTCGTGGTGGGGACGAACACTGAAGCTTTCTTT	CASSPLVVGTNTEAFF
many	TRBJ2-1	.	TRBV29-1	TGCAGCGTGACCCCCTTGGAGGCGCCCGGTTCGCAGTTCTTC	CSVTPLEAPGSQFF
medium-sized	TRBJ1-1	.	TRBV7-3	TGTGCCAGCAGCTTGAGGAGGGCCACTGAAGCTTTCTTT	CASSLRRATEAFF
many	TRBJ2-3	TRBD1	TRBV5-1	TGCGCCAGCGTGATGGGACAGGGAACAGGAGATACGCAGTATTTT	CASVMGQGTGDTQYF
.	TRBJ1-1	.	TRBV29-1	TGCAGCGTTGCAGGTACGAACACTGAAGCTTTCTTT	CSVAGTNTEAFF
many	TRBJ2-7	.	TRBV12-3/TRBV12-4	TGTGCCAGCCGGGGAAGTCCCTACGAGCAGTACTTC	CASRGSPYEQYF
.	TRBJ2-3	.	TRBV29-1	TGCAGCGCCCTTGAACGCACAGATACGCAGTATTTT	CSALERTDTQYF
large	TRBJ2-3	.	TRBV29-1	TGCAGCGTTGTGTGGAATACGCAGTATTTT	CSVVWNTQYF
many	TRBJ2-7	.	TRBV19	TGTGCCAGTAGTATCGAGGCAGCCGCAAACGAGCAGTACTTC	CASSIEAAANEQYF
.	TRBJ2-7	.	TRBV7-9	TGTGCCAGCAGCTCCCGACAGGACAGCAGCTCCTACGAGCAGTACTTC	CASSSRQDSSSYEQYF
many	TRBJ1-1	.	TRBV19	TGTGCCAGTAGTGCGGCCCTCTTGGGTGAAGCTTTCTTT	CASSAALLGEAFF
medium-sized	TRBJ2-3	TRBD2	TRBV20-1	TGCAGTGCTAGAGTCCTCCGGCGGGGGGACACAGATACGCAGTATTTT	CSARVLRRGDTDTQYF
many	TRBJ1-5	.	TRBV6-1	TGTGCCAGCAGACTGGGGAGATCTGGCAATCAGCCCCAGCATTTT	CASRLGRSGNQPQHF
.	TRBJ1-1	TRBD1	TRBV28	TGTGCCAGCAGTGTGACAGGGACCAACACTGAAGCTTTCTTT	CASSVTGTNTEAFF
medium-sized	TRBJ2-1	.	TRBV7-9	TGTGCCAGCAGCTATACGAGGAATGAGCAGTTCTTC	CASSYTRNEQFF
many	TRBJ2-1	.	TRBV5-4	TGTGCCAGCAGCTTGGCCCCAGAAGAGTACAATGAGCAGTTCTTC	CASSLAPEEYNEQFF
many	TRBJ2-2	.	TRBV27	TGTGCCAGCAGTCCGTGGGCCGGGGAGCTGTTTTTT	CASSPWAGELFF
medium-sized	TRBJ1-3	.	TRBV28	TGTGCCAGCAGTCCAGGGTTCTCTGGAAACACCATATATTTT	CASSPGFSGNTIYF
many	TRBJ2-2	.	TRBV5-4	TGTGCCAGCAGCTGGAGTACCGGGGAGCTGTTTTTT	CASSWSTGELFF
many	TRBJ2-2	.	TRBV3-1	TGTGCCAGCAGCCAGGGGGATACCGGGGAGCTGTTTTTT	CASSQGDTGELFF
.	TRBJ2-1	TRBD2	TRBV9	TGTGCCAGCAGCCCAACCTCTGTTCGACTAGCCAATGAGCAGTTCTTC	CASSPTSVRLANEQFF
many	TRBJ2-1	.	TRBV12-3/TRBV12-4	TGTGCCAGCAGTTTAACCGGACCGTACAATGAGCAGTTCTTC	CASSLTGPYNEQFF
few	TRBJ2-1	TRBD2	TRBV15	TGTGCCACCAGCAGAACCGGGACTACAAAATTCAATGAGCAGTTCTTC	CATSRTGTTKFNEQFF
many	TRBJ2-3	TRBD2	TRBV5-1	TGCGCCAGCAGCGGTAGCGGGGGGCCTAGCACAGATACGCAGTATTTT	CASSGSGGPSTDTQYF
few	TRBJ1-1	.	TRBV7-2	TGTGCCAGCAGCTTAGGTCCAGGGTCGGGCACTGAAGCTTTCTTT	CASSLGPGSGTEAFF
many	TRBJ1-2	TRBD1	TRBV24-1	TGTGCCACCAGTGACACAGGGGGCGGCAACTATGGCTACACCTTC	CATSDTGGGNYGYTF
many	TRBJ1-2	.	TRBV11-2	TGTGCCAGCAGCTCCAGGGGTCCCTATGGCTACACCTTC	CASSSRGPYGYTF
many	TRBJ2-1	.	TRBV20-1	TGCAGTGCTAGCAGGGGAGGCTGGCGGAATGAGCAGTTCTTC	CSASRGGWRNEQFF
medium-sized	TRBJ1-6	TRBD1	TRBV19	TGTGCCAGTAGTCCGAGGACAGGGGAAGGGAATTCACCCCTCCACTTT	CASSPRTGEGNSPLHF
.	TRBJ1-5	TRBD1	TRBV2	TGTGCCAGCAGCCAACAGGGGATGGGTCAGCCCCAGCATTTT	CASSQQGMGQPQHF
many	TRBJ1-4	TRBD1	TRBV20-1	TGCAGTGCTAGAGTAAGACAGGGAAGTGAAAAACTGTTTTTT	CSARVRQGSEKLFF
many	TRBJ2-3	.	TRBV18	TGTGCCAGCTCACCAGAGGGGGTGGATACGCAGTATTTT	CASSPEGVDTQYF
many	TRBJ2-4	.	TRBV13	TGTGCCAGCAGCGATAACGTCGCGTGGTACAAAAACATTCAGTACTTC	CASSDNVAWYKNIQYF
many	TRBJ1-1	TRBD1	TRBV7-6	TGTGCCAGCAGCTTAGACAGGGGCACTGAAGCTTTCTTT	CASSLDRGTEAFF
many	TRBJ2-2	.	TRBV24-1	TGTGCCACCAGTGATCCGCCTTGGGGGGACACCGGGGAGCTGTTTTTT	CATSDPPWGDTGELFF
large	TRBJ1-4	.	TRBV28	TGTGCCAGCAGCTACCTTGGAGTGTCTAATGAAAAACTGTTTTTT	CASSYLGVSNEKLFF
many	TRBJ1-2	.	TRBV6-1	TGTGCCTCACAAGGGACAACCTATGGCTACACCTTC	CASQGTTYGYTF
many	TRBJ2-3	.	TRBV19	TGTGCCAGTAGTATCAGGGACACTTTCCTCACAGATACGCAGTATTTT	CASSIRDTFLTDTQYF
medium-sized	TRBJ2-3	TRBD2	TRBV12-3/TRBV12-4	TGTGCCAGCAGTTTAGAGGGGACTACCAGCACAGATACGCAGTATTTT	CASSLEGTTSTDTQYF